Following are 19 T cell receptor beta chains from one sample sequenced in a study of T-cell reconstitution after alpha-beta-depleted transplantation in children. Library preparation (for TCRbeta) was performed with unique molecular identifiers. A single record per CDR3 protein comes from TCRdb applying MiXCR to the PCR reads. The table has 640,000 or so distinct CDR3 sequences, around a sixth seen once; the top ten hold 0.8% to 1.1%. Sequencing used PBMCs from the stem cell graft donor, obtained from the stem cell graft. Every receptor here comes from a human donor who donated a stem cell graft to a child with acute myeloid leukemia.

This clonotype was counted ten times or more. This sequence joins TRBV6-2 or TRBV6-3 and TRBJ2-5, with D perhaps TRBD1 (6 bases). The length of the CDR3 is 15 residues. CDR1 is MNHEY, CDR2 SVGEGT, per germline. V was trimmed by 5 bases and J by 1 base, leaving 14 bases between them. CDR3 loop: CASSNRDRFQETQYF. In DNA, the CDR3 is TGTGCCAGCAGTAACCGCGACAGGTTCCAAGAGACCCAGTACTTC.

This sequence joins TRBV7-9 and TRBJ1-5; D uncertain. Trimming removed 5 bases at V and 6 bases at J, with 17 bases between. The CDR3 covers 15 residues. CDR1 SEHNR and CDR2 FQNEAQ come from the germline V gene (reference sequence). CDR3 region: CASSPLGPPGQPQHF. The CDR3 nucleotides are TGTGCCAGCAGCCCCCTAGGGCCTCCGGGTCAGCCCCAGCATTTT.

Many counts were recorded for this clonotype. The chain employs TRBV20-1 and TRBJ1-1; 9 bases line up with TRBD1. The V segment lost 6 bases and the J segment 9 bases; nucleotides outside the gene matches: 8. Germline V gene sequence: CDR1 DFQATT, CDR2 SNEGSKA (reference sequence). This CDR3 has 12 amino acids. The CDR3 sequence: CSAIDRGVQAFF. CDR3 nucleotide sequence: TGCAGTGCCATCGACAGGGGGGTTCAAGCTTTCTTT.

This clonotype was observed at least ten times. The V call is TRBV20-1, the J call TRBJ2-5; TRBD2 is a possible D gene (5 bases). Germline lookup yields CDR1 DFQATT and CDR2 SNEGSKA (reference sequence). This CDR3 contains 12 residues. The V end was cut by 6 bases, the J end by 2 bases, with 10 bases between. CDR3 in DNA: TGCAGTGCCAGCGGCTATCAAGAGACCCAGTACTTC. It yields the protein CSASGYQETQYF.

The chain recombines TRBV28 with TRBJ2-1; D not resolved. The V and J ends lost 3 bases and 0 bases respectively, with 6 bases between them. The CDR3 is 14 amino acids. Germline-derived CDR1 and CDR2 are MDHEN and SYDVKM. The CDR3 reads CASSLYSSYNEQFF. The CDR3 region has the DNA TGTGCCAGCAGTTTGTATAGCTCCTACAATGAGCAGTTCTTC.

The rearrangement joins TRBV28 to TRBJ2-4; possibly TRBD2 for D (5 bases). The germline V gene encodes CDR1 MDHEN and CDR2 SYDVKM. The CDR3 totals 13 residues. V lost 2 bases and J 9 bases, leaving 11 bases between the germline ends. This CDR3 reads CASSLGFSAIQYF. The CDR3 DNA follows: TGTGCCAGCAGTTTAGGGTTTAGCGCCATTCAGTACTTC.

This clonotype was counted many times. This sequence joins TRBV12-3 or TRBV12-4 and TRBJ2-7; 9 bases fit TRBD1. This CDR3 has 15 residues. Losses at the gene ends were 4 bases for V and 4 bases for J; bases not matched to a gene: 8. The CDR3 reads CASSSPGQGLYEQYF. In DNA, the CDR3 is TGTGCCAGCAGTTCGCCGGGACAGGGACTGTACGAGCAGTACTTC.

V usage is TRBV6-2 or TRBV6-3 and J usage is TRBJ2-5, with D tentatively TRBD2 (6 bases). The CDR3 totals 14 residues. Trimming shortened V by 6 bases and J by 0 bases, and 11 bases separated the two germline ends. Germline V CDR1 and CDR2: MNHEY, SVGEGT. The CDR3 region has the DNA TGTGCCAGCAGCCGGGACTTAAACCAAGAGACCCAGTACTTC. It translates to CASSRDLNQETQYF.

Worth noting for this clonotype: A read error is possible here, since a much larger clone lies one base away. The chain employs TRBV12-3 or TRBV12-4 and TRBJ2-1; D call uncertain. The CDR3 extends over 16 amino acids. The germline V and J ends were trimmed by 6 bases and 7 bases, with 22 bases remaining between them. The CDR3 DNA reads TGTGCCAGCAGCCGACCCGTAGGGATGATGGGGAATGAGCAGTTCTTC. It translates to CASSRPVGMMGNEQFF.

The chain couples TRBV7-9 to TRBJ2-7; 8 bases match TRBD2. V was clipped by 2 bases and J by 1 base; unmatched bases: 7. This CDR3 region has 16 residues. Germline CDR1 SEHNR, CDR2 FQNEAQ (reference sequence). DNA for the CDR3: TGTGCCAGCAGCTTAAAGGGCGGGGGGCCGTCCTACGAGCAGTACTTC. Encoded protein: CASSLKGGGPSYEQYF.

The table lists this clonotype with a few counts. The CDR3 bases are TGTGCCAGCAGTTCGCTCCCGGGGACAACGAACACTGAAGCTTTCTTT. Protein: CASSSLPGTTNTEAFF. The genes are TRBV28 and TRBJ1-1; tentatively, D is TRBD1 (6 bases). The V gene lost 4 bases and the J gene lost 1 base, with 16 bases spanning the gap. This CDR3 has 16 amino acids. Germline CDR1 is MDHEN and CDR2 is SYDVKM. Drawing the rest from reference TRBV28 and TRBJ1-1, the complete variable domain is DVKVTQSSRYLVKRTGEKVFLECVQDMDHENMFWYRQDPGLGLRLIYFSYDVKMKEKGDIPEGYSVSREKKERFSLILESASTNQTSMYLCASSSLPGTTNTEAFFGQGTRLTVV.

This chain joins TRBV5-5 and TRBJ1-4; possible D gene TRBD1, 5 bases. Per germline, CDR1 SGHKS and CDR2 YYEKEE (reference sequence). This CDR3 spans 16 amino acids. Trimming took 2 bases from V and 8 from J, leaving 19 bases between them. CDR3 nucleotides: TGTGCCAGCAGCTTTTTAGGGGAGGGGCGGAAGGAAAAACTGTTTTTT. Amino acid sequence: CASSFLGEGRKEKLFF.

The chain carries TRBV12-3 or TRBV12-4 and TRBJ2-3; 7 bases are a match to TRBD2. J gave up 6 bases and V 6 bases, and 9 bases lay outside the gene matches. The CDR3 extends over 14 amino acids. CDR3 sequence (DNA): TGTGCCAGCAGCCTAGGACTAGGTTGGGATACGCAGTATTTT. It specifies CASSLGLGWDTQYF.

This clonotype occurred many times. The rearrangement uses TRBV6-5 and TRBJ1-2, with D possibly being TRBD1 (6 bases). CDR3 size: 14 residues. The germline CDR1 and CDR2 sequences are MNHEY and SVGAGI. Between the trimmed V and J ends, which lost 5 bases and 2 bases, there was a span of 12 bases. The CDR3 region is CASSLPGTNYGYTF. CDR3 nucleotides: TGTGCCAGCAGTCTACCGGGGACAAACTATGGCTACACCTTC.

This clonotype was counted at least ten times. CDR3 DNA sequence: TGTGCCAGCAGCGCCTCCTCTGGGGCCAACGTCCTGACTTTC. As protein: CASSASSGANVLTF. The chain joins TRBV7-2 to TRBJ2-6; the D is unclear. With 5 bases removed from V and 0 bases from J, the gap between germline ends came to 5 bases. Germline CDR1 reads SGHTA; CDR2 reads FQGNSA. This CDR3 region has 14 residues. The variable domain in full, completed from reference TRBV7-2 and TRBJ2-6, reads GAGVSQSPSNKVTEKGKDVELRCDPISGHTALYWYRQSLGQGLEFLIYFQGNSAPDKSGLPSDRFSAERTGGSVSTLTIQRTQQEDSAVYLCASSASSGANVLTFGAGSRLTVL.

This clonotype was observed a handful of times. The gene calls are TRBV20-1 and TRBJ1-4; the D gene is possibly TRBD1 (6 bases). Trimming stripped 0 bases from V and 2 bases from J, with 10 bases between. This CDR3 comprises 15 residues. CDR1 DFQATT and CDR2 SNEGSKA come from the germline V gene (reference sequence). The CDR3 reads CSARDPGGTNEKLFF. DNA of the CDR3: TGCAGTGCTAGAGATCCCGGGGGCACTAATGAAAAACTGTTTTTT.

This clonotype was detected ten times or more. The chain links TRBV7-2 to TRBJ2-5; the D gene is possibly TRBD2 (6 bases). V dropped 8 bases and J dropped 0 bases, with 7 bases sitting between them. The germline V gene encodes CDR1 SGHTA and CDR2 FQGNSA. CDR3 length: 12 residues. CDR3 in DNA: TGTGCCAGCGGGGGGAACCAAGAGACCCAGTACTTC. This encodes CASGGNQETQYF.

This clonotype came up many times. V gene TRBV12-3 or TRBV12-4 combines with J gene TRBJ1-2, with 8 bases identical to TRBD1. This CDR3 is 14 amino acids long. V lost 3 bases to trimming and J lost 7 bases; unmatched junction nucleotides: 7. The CDR3, as DNA: TGTGCCAGCAGTTTTATATTACAGGGGGTTGGCTACACCTTC. It specifies CASSFILQGVGYTF.

The CDR3 bases are TGTGCCAGCAGCGTCGGGACACCACTTAGTGACTATGGCTACACCTTC. Its translation is CASSVGTPLSDYGYTF. The V gene is TRBV9, the J gene TRBJ1-2, with D maybe TRBD1 (6 bases). The CDR3 consists of 16 residues. Trimming removed 2 bases from V and 3 bases from J, with 17 bases in between. From germline, CDR1 is SGDLS and CDR2 YYNGEE.